These 26 T cell receptor beta chains came from one sample sequenced in a study of blood T cell repertoires in COVID-19. The method was immunoSEQ multiplex PCR; TCRdb's version includes in-frame clones alone and lacks a portion of them. The sample lists 85,000 to 90,000 clones, roughly 80% occurring once. Sequencing used peripheral blood. The receptors shown here come from a woman at least 80 years old with active or convalescent COVID-19.

This chain links TRBV5-4 with TRBJ1-3; the D gene is possibly TRBD1 (5 bases). The V gene lost 0 bases and the J gene lost 7 bases, with 14 bases spanning the gap. From germline, CDR1 is SGHNT and CDR2 YYREEE (reference sequence). The CDR3 is 15 amino acids. This chain's CDR3 is CASSLGQGLENTIYF. CDR3 bases: TGTGCCAGCAGCTTGGGTCAGGGATTAGAGAACACCATATATTTT.

The chain links TRBV7-9 to TRBJ1-6; perhaps TRBD1 as D (6 bases). Germline values: CDR1 SEHNR, CDR2 FQNEAQ (reference sequence). The CDR3 spans 15 residues. V was cut by 7 bases and J by 6 bases, with 16 bases left in between. The CDR3: CASTSGTRLNSPLHF. Written as DNA, the CDR3 is TGTGCCAGCACCTCGGGGACAAGACTTAATTCACCCCTCCACTTT.

The rearrangement uses TRBV7-9 and TRBJ2-3; maybe TRBD1 (6 bases). Germline CDR1 SEHNR, CDR2 FQNEAQ (reference sequence). Trimming removed 5 bases from V and 0 bases from J, with 9 bases in between. The CDR3 extends over 14 amino acids. CDR3 nucleotides: TGTGCCAGCAGCGGAACAGGGAGCACAGATACGCAGTATTTT. It specifies CASSGTGSTDTQYF.

This clone is a singleton in its sample. This chain joins TRBV3-1 (or the pseudogene TRBV3-2) and TRBJ2-5; TRBD2 aligns across 8 bases. The CDR3 covers 16 residues. Germline CDR1 LGHDT, CDR2 YNNKEL (reference sequence). V lost 0 bases to trimming and J lost 4 bases; unmatched junction nucleotides: 7. The CDR3 DNA reads as TGTGCCAGCAGCCAAGACCGGGGGGGGCGCCGAGAGACCCAGTACTTC. Protein sequence: CASSQDRGGRRETQYF.

In its sample, this clone was seen a few times. The V call is TRBV6-4, the J call TRBJ1-2; TRBD1 aligns across 9 bases. V gave up 4 bases and J gave up 1 base; unmatched junction bases: 4. Germline V gives CDR1 MRHNA, CDR2 SNTAGT. CDR3 length equals 15 residues. The CDR3 region is CASSVGQGGNYGYTF. The CDR3 nucleotides read TGTGCCAGCAGTGTGGGACAGGGCGGTAACTATGGCTACACCTTC.

The chain has TRBV6-5 and TRBJ2-7; D remains ambiguous. The CDR3 runs to 16 residues. Looked up from germline, CDR1 is MNHEY and CDR2 is SVGAGI. The ends were cut back, 0 bases at V and 6 bases at J, with 18 bases in the middle. The CDR3 bases are TGTGCCAGCAGTTACTCGATGGGCAGGCCTTTATCCGAGCAGTACTTC. Translated, it gives CASSYSMGRPLSEQYF.

This clone is a singleton in its sample. The chain combines TRBV19 with TRBJ2-1, with 7 positions matching TRBD1. The J segment lost 5 bases and the V segment lost 7 bases, leaving 23 bases of the junction unmatched. The length of the CDR3 is 19 residues. Germline CDR1 LNHDA, CDR2 SQIVND (reference sequence). CDR3 in amino acids: CASNPSRGRTGTAHNEQFF. The CDR3 DNA is TGTGCCAGTAACCCGTCAAGGGGCCGCACCGGGACAGCCCACAATGAGCAGTTCTTC. Drawing the rest from reference TRBV19 and TRBJ2-1, the complete variable domain is DGGITQSPKYLFRKEGQNVTLSCEQNLNHDAMYWYRQDPGQGLRLIYYSQIVNDFQKGDIAEGYSVSREKKESFPLTVTSAQKNPTAFYLCASNPSRGRTGTAHNEQFFGPGTRLTVL.

This chain joins TRBV5-1 and TRBJ1-1; D might be TRBD1 (5 bases). This CDR3 is built from 14 residues. CDR1 is SGHRS, CDR2 YFSETQ, per germline. Trimming removed 2 bases at V and 5 bases at J, with 13 bases between. CDR3 amino acids: CASSFTGDGTEAFF. Written as DNA, the CDR3 is TGCGCCAGCAGCTTTACGGGGGACGGGACTGAAGCTTTCTTT.

This clone has only one observation. The chain employs TRBV7-8 and TRBJ2-1, with D tentatively TRBD2 (6 bases). Trimming left V 8 bases short and J 7 bases short, with 24 bases between. Per the germline V gene, CDR1 is SGHVS and CDR2 is FQNEAQ. The CDR3 is made up of 16 amino acids. CDR3 sequence reads: CASQPNRRGAGNEQFF. The CDR3 DNA follows: TGTGCCAGCCAACCTAACCGACGTGGCGCGGGGAATGAGCAGTTCTTC.

The V gene is TRBV10-3, the J gene TRBJ1-2, with 10 bases fitting TRBD1. Germline V gene lookup returns CDR1 ENHRY and CDR2 SYGVKD. V lost 2 bases, J lost 8 bases, and 2 bases stayed unmatched. The CDR3 covers 13 residues. The CDR3 region has the DNA TGTGCCATCAGTGAGGGACAGGGGGACGGCTACACCTTC. Its protein is CAISEGQGDGYTF.

The J gene is TRBJ2-5, the V gene TRBV11-3, with D perhaps TRBD1 (7 bases). The germline V gene has CDR1 SGHNT and CDR2 YENEEA. The germline V and J ends were trimmed by 6 bases and 0 bases, with 17 bases remaining between them. The CDR3 contains 16 residues. Here the CDR3 reads CASSFGGRGDQETQYF. The CDR3 region has the DNA TGTGCCAGCAGTTTCGGGGGCAGGGGGGACCAAGAGACCCAGTACTTC.

The chain is built from TRBV6-5 and TRBJ1-3, with TRBD1 as a possible D gene (6 bases). This CDR3 comprises 12 residues. In germline, CDR1 is MNHEY, CDR2 SVGAGI. V lost 8 bases and J 4 bases, leaving 9 bases between the germline ends. CDR3: CASRGGGNTIYF. The CDR3, as DNA: TGTGCCAGCCGAGGGGGAGGAAACACCATATATTTT.

CDR3 in DNA: TGTGCCAGAGGGACAGGGCGAGACACCATATATTTT. Translating gives CARGTGRDTIYF. The chain employs TRBV6-4 and TRBJ1-3, with 9 bases matching TRBD1. The CDR3 is made up of 12 amino acids. J gave up 8 bases and V 9 bases, and 5 bases lay outside the gene matches. The V gene's germline CDR1 is MRHNA and CDR2 SNTAGT.

V usage is TRBV7-2 and J usage is TRBJ1-1; D is unclear. This CDR3 is built from 15 residues. With 4 bases removed from V and 4 bases from J, the gap between germline ends came to 16 bases. From germline, CDR1 is SGHTA and CDR2 FQGNSA. CDR3 residues: CASSSLIGSGTEAFF. CDR3 bases: TGTGCCAGCAGCTCCCTCATCGGGAGTGGCACTGAAGCTTTCTTT.

This rearrangement joins TRBV29-1 to TRBJ2-7, with 13 bases fitting TRBD2. This CDR3 comprises 13 residues. The V and J ends lost 4 bases and 6 bases, in that order; junction bases with no gene match: 3. From germline, CDR1 is SQVTM and CDR2 ANQGSEA. CDR3 bases: TGCAGCGTTGGGGGACTAGCGGGACGCGAGCAGTACTTC. It encodes CSVGGLAGREQYF.

This chain uses TRBV5-1 with TRBJ1-5; 7 bases fit TRBD1. CDR1 is SGHRS, CDR2 YFSETQ, per germline. CDR3 length: 14 residues. The J segment lost 5 bases and the V segment lost 4 bases, leaving 6 bases of the junction unmatched. The CDR3: CASSMTGSDQPQHF. As DNA, the CDR3 is TGCGCCAGCAGCATGACAGGGTCGGATCAGCCCCAGCATTTT.

The CDR3 loop is CASSPVATQGYMNTEAFF. The CDR3 nucleotides read TGTGCCAGCTCCCCAGTGGCAACCCAGGGGTACATGAACACTGAAGCTTTCTTT. The J gene is TRBJ1-1, the V gene TRBV18; D might be TRBD1 (6 bases). This CDR3 spans 18 amino acids. Germline V lookup: CDR1 KGHSH, CDR2 LQKENI. V dropped 6 bases and J dropped 0 bases, with 23 bases sitting between them.

The rearrangement links TRBV6-4 to TRBJ1-2; a possible D gene is TRBD1 (6 bases). The CDR3 sequence is 13 residues long. The germline V gene has CDR1 MRHNA and CDR2 SNTAGT. V was clipped by 3 bases and J by 8 bases, with 13 bases between them. This CDR3 reads CASSDSQGRGYTF. CDR3 DNA: TGTGCCAGCAGTGATTCCCAGGGGCGAGGCTACACCTTC.

This sequence joins TRBV30 and TRBJ1-2, with D unclear. Germline V lookup: CDR1 GTSNPN, CDR2 SVGIG (reference sequence). V lost 4 bases and J 8 bases, leaving 26 bases between the germline ends. The CDR3 covers 16 residues. The CDR3 DNA follows: TGTGCCTGGAACAGTCCCGCCGGGAGGAGGAGCGGCGGCTACACCTTC. Its protein is CAWNSPAGRRSGGYTF.

The V and J genes are TRBV24-1 and TRBJ2-1; D is uncertain. This CDR3 contains 13 residues. Per germline, CDR1 KGHDR and CDR2 SFDVKD. Trimming took off 1 base at V and 5 bases at J, with 5 bases between the two ends. The CDR3 DNA follows: TGTGCCACCAGTGATTTTAGAGACAATGAGCAGTTCTTC. Amino acid sequence: CATSDFRDNEQFF.

J is TRBJ1-1 and V is TRBV29-1, with D maybe TRBD1 (6 bases). Germline lookup yields CDR1 SQVTM and CDR2 ANQGSEA. The germline V and J ends were trimmed by 2 bases and 6 bases, with 19 bases remaining between them. The CDR3 covers 15 residues. In nucleotides, the CDR3 is TGCAGCGTTGAACCTAACAGGGAAAGGGTTTCTGAAGCTTTCTTT. Its protein is CSVEPNRERVSEAFF.

This clone was picked up a small number of times. J is TRBJ2-7 and V is TRBV29-1; D possibly corresponds to TRBD1 (7 bases). CDR1 is SQVTM, CDR2 ANQGSEA, per germline. The V gene lost 7 bases and the J gene lost 7 bases, with 17 bases spanning the gap. The CDR3 loop spans 12 amino acids. DNA for the CDR3: TGCAGCGGCGGGACAGCCATGGGGGAGCAGTACTTC. The encoded protein is CSGGTAMGEQYF.

V gene TRBV7-2 combines with J gene TRBJ2-5; D might be TRBD2 (6 bases). V lost 1 base and J 4 bases, leaving 13 bases between the germline ends. Germline V gene lookup returns CDR1 SGHTA and CDR2 FQGNSA. The CDR3 runs to 15 residues. The CDR3 region has the DNA TGTGCCAGCAGCTTAGGGGTGGCTAGCGTAGAGACCCAGTACTTC. It codes for CASSLGVASVETQYF.

The chain is built from TRBV15 and TRBJ1-2; weak D call: TRBD1 (6 bases). The V gene's germline CDR1 is LNHNV and CDR2 YYDKDF (reference sequence). CDR3 length equals 15 residues. With 0 bases removed from V and 5 bases from J, the gap between germline ends came to 13 bases. DNA of the CDR3: TGTGCCACCAGCAGAGATCAGATCAGGGGATATGGCTACACCTTC. Residues: CATSRDQIRGYGYTF.

This rearrangement joins TRBV27 to TRBJ2-1; a possible D gene is TRBD2 (5 bases). This CDR3 has 13 residues. Germline-derived CDR1 and CDR2 are MNHEY and SMNVEV (reference sequence). With 3 bases removed from V and 6 bases from J, the gap between germline ends came to 9 bases. Here the CDR3 DNA reads TGTGCCAGCAGTTTCACGGACTTCAATGAGCAGTTCTTC. This gives the protein CASSFTDFNEQFF.

The CDR3 region is CSVETGGDYGYTF. CDR3 nucleotide sequence: TGCAGCGTTGAAACAGGGGGTGACTATGGCTACACCTTC. This chain joins TRBV29-1 and TRBJ1-2; 8 nucleotides align to TRBD1. CDR3 length: 13 residues. Trimming took 2 bases from V and 3 from J; bases not matched to a gene: 2. Germline CDR1 is SQVTM and CDR2 is ANQGSEA.